What follows describes a single T cell receptor (beta chain). Profiling relied on immunoSEQ multiplex PCR, and the TCRdb table lists in-frame clones only, not all of them. The repertoire includes 200,000 to 300,000 clones, around 89% of them detected once, and 2.5% sits in the top ten. The CDR3 loop spans 13 amino acids. In germline, CDR1 is MGHRA, CDR2 YSYEKL. Trimming stripped 1 base from V and 10 bases from J, with 14 bases between. These data come from a study of blood T cell repertoires in COVID-19. The genes are TRBV4-1 and TRBJ2-7; possibly TRBD2 for D (6 bases). This clonotype originated in a woman between 40 and 50 years old with acute COVID-19. The sample taken for sequencing was PBMCs or T cells enriched from blood (not recorded which). CDR3 coding DNA: TGCGCCAGCAGCCAAGGTGTGGGGGACTCCCAGTACTTC. This translates into CASSQGVGDSQYF.